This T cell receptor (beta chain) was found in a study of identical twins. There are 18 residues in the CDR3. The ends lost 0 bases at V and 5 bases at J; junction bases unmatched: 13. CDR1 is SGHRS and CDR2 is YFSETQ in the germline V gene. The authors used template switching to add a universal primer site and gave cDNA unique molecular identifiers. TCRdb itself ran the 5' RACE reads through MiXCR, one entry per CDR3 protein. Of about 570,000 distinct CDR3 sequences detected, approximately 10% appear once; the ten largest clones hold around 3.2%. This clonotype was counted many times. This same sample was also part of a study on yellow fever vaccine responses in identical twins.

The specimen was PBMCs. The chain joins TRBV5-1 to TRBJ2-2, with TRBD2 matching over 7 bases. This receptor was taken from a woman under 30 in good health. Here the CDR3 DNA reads TGCGCCAGCAGCTTGGAAGGGGCGGCGGGAGTTCTTACCGGGGAGCTGTTTTTT. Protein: CASSLEGAAGVLTGELFF.